What follows is one T cell receptor (beta chain) and its context. Its antigen is not known. One end of the junction does not line up with germline, which may come from a read error. PCR involved 60 Vbeta and 13 Jbeta primers. Here immunoSEQ multiplex PCR was the method, and the copy in TCRdb shows in-frame clones only, minus some. Of some 90,000 clones in the sample, over 60% were seen once. The CDR3 is made up of 15 amino acids. Looked up from germline, CDR1 is SGHRS and CDR2 is YFSETQ. The source of the sample is a study of cytomegalovirus exposure and HLA in healthy donors. Study outcomes and limitations: A later analysis found that most CMV-associated TCR beta chains appeared HLA-restricted. Among TCR beta chains, those listed as cytomegalovirus-associated numbered some 160.

This clonotype was obtained from a female donor in good health and CMV-seronegative. The V gene is TRBV5-1, the J gene TRBJ1-1, with D uncertain. Sample: PBMCs. DNA for the CDR3: TGCGCCAGCAGTTTGGGAGGGTCCTTGGGAACTGAAGCTTTCTTT. It encodes CASSLGGSLGTEAFF.